This entry lists 29 T cell receptor beta chains sequenced from one sample in a study of blood T cell repertoires in COVID-19. This table comes from immunoSEQ multiplex PCR, and its TCRdb copy is limited to in-frame clones, with some not included. The data hold about 120,000 clones, with around nine tenths observed a single time. The specimen was peripheral blood. Receptors originate from a man aged 40-49 years with acute or convalescent COVID-19.

CDR3 amino acids: CSVGYTGLRTEAFF. The CDR3 DNA reads as TGCAGCGTTGGGTACACAGGGCTGCGCACTGAAGCTTTCTTT. The rearrangement links TRBV29-1 to TRBJ1-1; D possibly corresponds to TRBD1 (6 bases). V lost 4 bases and J 4 bases, leaving 16 bases between the germline ends. The germline gives CDR1 SQVTM, CDR2 ANQGSEA. The CDR3 is made up of 14 amino acids.

The chain couples TRBV10-3 to TRBJ2-1; a possible D gene is TRBD1 (6 bases). CDR3 length: 13 amino acids. The V end was cut by 4 bases, the J end by 6 bases, with 10 bases between. Germline lookup yields CDR1 ENHRY and CDR2 SYGVKD. The CDR3 region has the DNA TGTGCCATCAGTGGGGGGCAGGGCAATGAGCAGTTCTTC. Translation: CAISGGQGNEQFF.

The V call is TRBV12-3 or TRBV12-4, the J call TRBJ2-1, with D possibly TRBD2 on 5 matching bases. CDR3 length: 13 amino acids. V was cut by 6 bases and J by 0 bases, with 6 bases left in between. The CDR3 coding sequence is TGTGCCAGCAGGGGAGCCTCCTACAATGAGCAGTTCTTC. Its protein product is CASRGASYNEQFF.

The V call is TRBV10-2, the J call TRBJ2-7, with TRBD2 matching 13 bases. V lost 7 bases, J lost 0 bases, and 6 bases stayed unmatched. Germline CDR1 WSHSY, CDR2 SAAADI. This CDR3 has 16 residues. CDR3 sequence reads: CASKITSGRASYEQYF. CDR3 nucleotides: TGCGCCAGCAAAATCACTAGCGGGAGGGCCTCCTACGAGCAGTACTTC.

This clone showed up just once. The chain uses TRBV9 and TRBJ1-1; 8 bases align to TRBD1. The CDR3 loop spans 14 amino acids. Losses at the gene ends were 4 bases for V and 2 bases for J; bases not matched to a gene: 4. CDR1 and CDR2 from the germline V gene are SGDLS and YYNGEE. The CDR3 region is CASSLGQGNTEAFF. The DNA for the CDR3 is TGTGCCAGCAGCCTAGGACAGGGTAACACTGAAGCTTTCTTT.

The V gene is TRBV27, the J gene TRBJ1-1; 9 positions match TRBD1. Unmatched junction bases numbered 7, after V lost 5 bases and J lost 0 bases. This CDR3 contains 16 residues. CDR1 is MNHEY, CDR2 SMNVEV, per germline (reference sequence). The CDR3 here is CASSPPTGGMNTEAFF. The CDR3 bases are TGTGCCAGCAGTCCTCCGACAGGGGGGATGAACACTGAAGCTTTCTTT.

In DNA, the CDR3 is TGTGCCAGCAGCCCTTCGGGGGGGAGTGAAAAACTGTTTTTT. Translated: CASSPSGGSEKLFF. The chain has TRBV3-1 (or the pseudogene TRBV3-2) and TRBJ1-4, with D possibly being TRBD1 (5 bases). From germline, CDR1 is LGHDT and CDR2 YNNKEL (reference sequence). Trimming removed 4 bases at V and 7 bases at J, with 13 bases between. This CDR3 region has 14 residues.

The rearrangement uses TRBV6-1 and TRBJ1-1; no definite D call. The length of the CDR3 is 13 residues. The V gene lost 2 bases and the J gene lost 3 bases, with 7 bases spanning the gap. Germline values: CDR1 MNHNS, CDR2 SASEGT. CDR3 bases: TGTGCCAGCAGTGAACATTCGGACACTGAAGCTTTCTTT. The encoded protein is CASSEHSDTEAFF.

The gene calls are TRBV18 and TRBJ2-2; 7 bases are shared with TRBD2. V lost 3 bases to trimming and J lost 0 bases; unmatched junction nucleotides: 1. CDR1 and CDR2 (germline): KGHSH, LQKENI. The CDR3 length is 15 residues. Here the CDR3 DNA reads TGTGCCAGCTCACCCCGGGGGGCGAACACCGGGGAGCTGTTTTTT. Its translation is CASSPRGANTGELFF.

V usage is TRBV2 and J usage is TRBJ2-7; no clear D. The CDR3 length is 13 residues. CDR1 is SNHLY, CDR2 FYNNEI, per germline. Trimming took off 11 bases at V and 0 bases at J, with 14 bases between the two ends. CDR3: CAAAGGSSYEQYF. In nucleotides, the CDR3 is TGTGCCGCCGCCGGCGGTAGCTCCTACGAGCAGTACTTC.

The CDR3 bases are TGTGCCAGCAGCTTCGACATCGAAAACATTCAGTACTTC. This translates into CASSFDIENIQYF. The chain has TRBV5-4 and TRBJ2-4; D unclear. Germline V gene sequence: CDR1 SGHNT, CDR2 YYREEE (reference sequence). The CDR3 contains 13 residues. Trimming shortened V by 2 bases and J by 5 bases, and 8 bases separated the two germline ends.

The chain combines TRBV5-1 with TRBJ1-2, with 9 bases that match TRBD1. Per germline, CDR1 SGHRS and CDR2 YFSETQ. Trimming at V came to 4 bases and at J to 8 bases, leaving 9 bases not matched to a gene. The CDR3 totals 14 residues. The CDR3: CASSLGQGGGGYTF. The DNA for the CDR3 is TGCGCCAGCAGCCTGGGACAGGGTGGAGGAGGCTACACCTTC.

The chain recombines TRBV20-1 with TRBJ2-3; D gene ambiguous. Trimming removed 6 bases at V and 4 bases at J, with 8 bases between. Germline CDR1 DFQATT, CDR2 SNEGSKA (reference sequence). The CDR3 contains 11 residues. CDR3 sequence: CSASESDTQYF. Here the CDR3 DNA reads TGCAGTGCCTCGGAGTCAGATACGCAGTATTTT.

The rearrangement joins TRBV25-1 to TRBJ1-1, with D perhaps TRBD1 (5 bases). This CDR3 is built from 13 residues. The germline V gene has CDR1 MGHDK and CDR2 SYGVNS. V was cut by 5 bases and J by 10 bases, with 17 bases left in between. The CDR3 loop is CASSMGGGLGAFF. The CDR3 DNA reads as TGTGCCAGCAGTATGGGGGGTGGGTTAGGAGCTTTCTTT.

The chain uses TRBV30 and TRBJ1-2; D not resolved. Trimming cost V 1 base and J 0 bases, with 6 bases left between them. The CDR3 length is 13 residues. Germline assignment: CDR1 GTSNPN and CDR2 SVGIG (reference sequence). CDR3 sequence reads: CAWSDRANYGYTF. The CDR3 coding sequence is TGTGCCTGGAGTGACAGAGCTAACTATGGCTACACCTTC.

A single count supports this clone. The chain is built from TRBV7-2 and TRBJ1-5; D gene unclear. The CDR3 covers 14 residues. The V end was cut by 1 base, the J end by 9 bases, with 13 bases between. Germline CDR1 reads SGHTA; CDR2 reads FQGNSA. CDR3 in DNA: TGTGCCAGCAGCTTAGGACTGAACCATGGGCCCCAGCATTTT. This translates into CASSLGLNHGPQHF.

The V call is TRBV5-8, the J call TRBJ1-4; maybe TRBD1 (5 bases). Germline V CDR1 and CDR2: SGHTS, YDEGEE. V was clipped by 4 bases and J by 8 bases, with 18 bases between them. The CDR3 spans 15 residues. The CDR3 region has the DNA TGTGCCAGCAGCGGGGGAGGTCGGGCTCGGGAAAAACTGTTTTTT. Translation: CASSGGGRAREKLFF.

The table lists this clone with a count of one. The chain joins TRBV19 to TRBJ1-5; 9 nucleotides agree with TRBD1. CDR1 LNHDA and CDR2 SQIVND come from the germline V gene (reference sequence). The V gene end was trimmed by 2 bases and the J gene end by 0 bases; junction bases not matched to a gene: 11. The CDR3 consists of 19 residues. The CDR3 DNA reads TGTGCCAGTAGTATAATCTGGACAGGGGTTGACTATAGCAATCAGCCCCAGCATTTT. This sequence encodes CASSIIWTGVDYSNQPQHF.

This clone has more than one count but fewer than ten. V is TRBV25-1 and J is TRBJ1-6; D perhaps matches TRBD1 (5 bases). Deletions cut 5 bases from V and 4 bases from J, with 12 bases between. The CDR3 spans 15 residues. Germline lookup yields CDR1 MGHDK and CDR2 SYGVNS. For the CDR3, the DNA is TGTGCCAGCAGTTGGGGGGACCGATATAATTCACCCCTCCACTTT. It codes for CASSWGDRYNSPLHF.

The gene calls are TRBV4-3 and TRBJ2-5; TRBD2 is a possible D gene (6 bases). This CDR3 has 16 amino acids. Between the trimmed V and J ends, which lost 4 bases and 2 bases, there was a span of 17 bases. Germline CDR1 is LGHNA and CDR2 is YSLEER. The CDR3 nucleotides read TGCGCCAGCAGCCTAAATGGCGGGGCACTTCAAGAGACCCAGTACTTC. Residues: CASSLNGGALQETQYF.

The genes are TRBV5-1 and TRBJ2-2, with TRBD1 as a possible D gene (6 bases). V lost 2 bases to trimming and J lost 0 bases, with 11 bases between them. The CDR3 sequence is 16 residues long. The germline V gene has CDR1 SGHRS and CDR2 YFSETQ. In nucleotides, the CDR3 is TGCGCCAGCAGCTTACAGGGAAGCGCGAACACCGGGGAGCTGTTTTTT. Its translation is CASSLQGSANTGELFF.

V and J are TRBV19 and TRBJ2-1; 8 bases align to TRBD1. The CDR3 extends over 15 amino acids. With V trimmed by 6 bases and J by 1 base, 5 bases remained unmatched. CDR1 is LNHDA and CDR2 is SQIVND in the germline V gene (reference sequence). In DNA form, the CDR3 reads TGTGCCAGTAGAGACTACAGGGGGTCCTACAATGAGCAGTTCTTC. It yields the protein CASRDYRGSYNEQFF. The full variable domain, its missing parts supplied by reference TRBV19 and TRBJ2-1, is DGGITQSPKYLFRKEGQNVTLSCEQNLNHDAMYWYRQDPGQGLRLIYYSQIVNDFQKGDIAEGYSVSREKKESFPLTVTSAQKNPTAFYLCASRDYRGSYNEQFFGPGTRLTVL.

The V call is TRBV30, the J call TRBJ1-1, with D unclear. This CDR3 region has 14 residues. V lost 4 bases and J lost 5, with 17 bases in between. Germline loops: CDR1 GTSNPN, CDR2 SVGIG (reference sequence). In DNA, the CDR3 is TGTGCCTGGAATCGGGGTAGGGCTAGGACTGAAGCTTTCTTT. It codes for CAWNRGRARTEAFF.

This rearrangement joins TRBV12-5 to TRBJ1-5; 7 positions agree with TRBD1. Germline V gene sequence: CDR1 LGHNT, CDR2 FRNRAP. The J segment lost 5 bases and the V segment lost 6 bases, leaving 13 bases of the junction unmatched. This CDR3 region has 16 residues. This CDR3 reads CASGHPETGLHQPQHF. In DNA form, the CDR3 reads TGTGCTAGTGGCCATCCCGAGACAGGGCTTCATCAGCCCCAGCATTTT.

This clone occurred once. This sequence joins TRBV6-5 and TRBJ1-6; D is unclear. Germline values: CDR1 MNHEY, CDR2 SVGAGI. The germline V and J ends were trimmed by 2 bases and 10 bases, with 15 bases remaining between them. The CDR3 runs to 15 residues. The CDR3 DNA follows: TGTGCCAGCAGTTACGCGGGCCCCAAGGAGTCACCCCTCCACTTT. Amino acid sequence: CASSYAGPKESPLHF.

The chain links TRBV12-3 or TRBV12-4 to TRBJ1-2, with D unresolved. The V and J ends lost 3 bases and 7 bases respectively, with 12 bases between them. The CDR3 consists of 13 residues. The DNA of the CDR3 is TGTGCCAGCAGTTTTAATCAGAATTCTGGCTACACCTTC. As protein: CASSFNQNSGYTF.

J is TRBJ2-1 and V is TRBV30; 9 positions match TRBD1. The germline V gene has CDR1 GTSNPN and CDR2 SVGIG (reference sequence). V lost 1 base, J lost 7 bases, and 2 bases stayed unmatched. The CDR3 has 13 amino acids. CDR3 in DNA: TGTGCCTGGAGTGGGGGACAGGGAAATGAGCAGTTCTTC. It encodes CAWSGGQGNEQFF.

DNA of the CDR3: TGCGCCAGCAGCTACCAGACTGGCGGTACCAATGAGCAGTTCTTC. This encodes CASSYQTGGTNEQFF. The gene calls are TRBV5-1 and TRBJ2-1; D is ambiguous. The germline CDR1 and CDR2 sequences are SGHRS and YFSETQ. The CDR3 covers 15 residues. V lost 3 bases and J lost 6, with 16 bases in between.

The rearrangement links TRBV10-3 to TRBJ1-2; 9 bases are a match to TRBD1. Germline CDR1 and CDR2: ENHRY and SYGVKD. V trimming: 7 bases; J trimming: 7 bases; junction bases outside the gene matches: 4. The CDR3 length is 12 residues. In DNA form, the CDR3 reads TGTGCCATCACGGGGGACAGGGTTGGCTACACCTTC. Amino acid sequence: CAITGDRVGYTF.